This entry features one T cell receptor beta chain sequence. Its antigen is currently unknown. This entry comes from a study of T cells after yellow fever vaccination. Study-level results: Subsequent booster samples again held most clones from primary vaccination (nearly 98% CD4, about 86% CD8).

The TCR cDNA carried a universal primer site and UMIs from 5'RACE template switching. MiXCR was run by TCRdb on the 5' RACE reads, yielding one entry per CDR3 protein. Of about 430,000 distinct CDR3 sequences listed, about 17% are singletons. The CDR3 has 14 amino acids. V lost 0 bases, J lost 0 bases, and 6 bases lay in between. Germline loops: CDR1 ENHRY, CDR2 SYGVKD. The chain carries TRBV10-3 and TRBJ2-7, with D unresolved. Here the sequenced sample was PBMCs, taken before the yellow fever booster vaccination. The TCR was taken from a man in his late teens or twenties who received the YFV17D yellow fever vaccine. The CDR3: CAISESASSYEQYV. The CDR3 coding sequence is TGTGCCATCAGTGAGTCGGCCAGCTCCTACGAGCAGTACGTC.